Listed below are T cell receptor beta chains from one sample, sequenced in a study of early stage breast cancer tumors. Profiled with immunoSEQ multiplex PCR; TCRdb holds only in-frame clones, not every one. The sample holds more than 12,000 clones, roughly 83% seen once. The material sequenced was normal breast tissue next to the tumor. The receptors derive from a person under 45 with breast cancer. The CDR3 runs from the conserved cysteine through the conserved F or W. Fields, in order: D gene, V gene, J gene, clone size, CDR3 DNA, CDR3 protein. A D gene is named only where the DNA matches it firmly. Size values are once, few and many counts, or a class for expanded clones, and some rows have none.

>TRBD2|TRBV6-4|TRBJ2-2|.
TGTGCCAGCAGTGCCTCCGGGGGGTCCGGGGAGCTGTTTTTT
CASSASGGSGELFF
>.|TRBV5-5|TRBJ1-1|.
TGTGCCAGCAGCCTTACTACTTCACTTGGGGCTGAAGCTTTCTTT
CASSLTTSLGAEAFF
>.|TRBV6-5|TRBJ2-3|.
TGTGCCAGCAGCCCACTAGCAAGGGATGCGGATACGCAGTATTTT
CASSPLARDADTQYF
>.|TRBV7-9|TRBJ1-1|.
TGTGCCAGCAGCTTCCACAGTCTAGACACTGAAGCTTTCTTT
CASSFHSLDTEAFF
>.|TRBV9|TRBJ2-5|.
TGTGCCAGCAGCGTAACCCCTATTAGGCCCCAGGAGACCCAGTACTTC
CASSVTPIRPQETQYF
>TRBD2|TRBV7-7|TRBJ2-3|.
TGTGCCAGCAGTGTGTCTAGCGGGAGAGTGGCAGATACGCAGTATTTT
CASSVSSGRVADTQYF
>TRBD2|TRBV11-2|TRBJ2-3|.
TGTGCCAGCAGCTCGAACCCTAGCGGGAGGGCGGGGGATACGCAGTATTTT
CASSSNPSGRAGDTQYF
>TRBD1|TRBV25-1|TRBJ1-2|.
TGTGCCAGCAGCGACCTCCCCATGGGACAGGTTATTTTCTATGGCTACACCTTC
CASSDLPMGQVIFYGYTF
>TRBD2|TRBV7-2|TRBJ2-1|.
TGTGCCAGCAGCTTACGGGAGGGGCAGTTCTTC
CASSLREGQFF
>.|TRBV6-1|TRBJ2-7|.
TGTGCCAGCAGTGAAGCGGGGGACGAGCAGTACTTC
CASSEAGDEQYF
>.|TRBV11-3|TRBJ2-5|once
TGTGCCCGACACAGGGCTGTGGGCCAAGAGACCCAGTACTTC
CARHRAVGQETQYF
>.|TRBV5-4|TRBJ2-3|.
TGTGCCAGCAGCGTTATGGGGCCAGATACGCAGTATTTT
CASSVMGPDTQYF
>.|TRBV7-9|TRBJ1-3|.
TGTGCCAGCAGCTTAGAGTTGGCAGGATACTCTGGAAACACCATATATTTT
CASSLELAGYSGNTIYF
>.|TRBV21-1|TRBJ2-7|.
TGTGCCAGCAGGGGGGGACTAGCAGAAGTCTACGAGCAGTACTTC
CASRGGLAEVYEQYF
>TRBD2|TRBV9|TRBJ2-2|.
TGTGCCAGCAGCGAGCGTAGACCGGGAGGGCTGAACACCGGGGAGCTGTTTTTT
CASSERRPGGLNTGELFF
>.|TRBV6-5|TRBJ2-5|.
TGTGCCAGCAGTTACACCAGGGGAACGGAGACCCAGTACTTC
CASSYTRGTETQYF
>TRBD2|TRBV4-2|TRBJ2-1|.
TGTGCCAGCAGCCTCGCTAGCGGGGGAAACAATGAGCAGTTCTTC
CASSLASGGNNEQFF
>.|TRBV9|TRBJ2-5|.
TGTGCCAGCAGCCTGGGGGGAGGGGGGCAAGAGACCCAGTACTTC
CASSLGGGGQETQYF
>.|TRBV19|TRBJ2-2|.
TGTGCCAGTAGTATTCCCCTCCGGGCAGGGTGGAACGGGGAGCTGTTTTTT
CASSIPLRAGWNGELFF
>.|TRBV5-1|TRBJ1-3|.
TGCGCCAGCAGCTTGGACGGGACACCCTCTGGAAACACCATATATTTT
CASSLDGTPSGNTIYF
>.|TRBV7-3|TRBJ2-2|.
TGTGCCAGCAGTCCGAATATTAACACCGGGGAGCTGTTTTTT
CASSPNINTGELFF
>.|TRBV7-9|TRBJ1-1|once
TGTGCCAGCAGCTTAGCCCGGGGGCAGGTCACTGAAGCTTTCTTT
CASSLARGQVTEAFF
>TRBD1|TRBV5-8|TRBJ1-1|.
TGTGCCAGCAGCGGGCAGAGGACAGGGGACACTGAAGCTTTCTTT
CASSGQRTGDTEAFF
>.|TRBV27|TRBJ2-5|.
TGTGCCAGCGGACAAGAGACCCAGTACTTC
CASGQETQYF
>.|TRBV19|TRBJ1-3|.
TGTGCCAGTAGTATTGGCAGTCCGGACTTTTTCTCTGGAAACACCATATATTTT
CASSIGSPDFFSGNTIYF
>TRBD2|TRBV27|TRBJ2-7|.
TGTGCCAGCAGTTTATCAGGGACTATTATAGAACGGCAGTACTTC
CASSLSGTIIERQYF
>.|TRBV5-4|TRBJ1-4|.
TGTGCCAGCAGCTTGGCGGGGGATGAGGAAAAACTGTTTTTT
CASSLAGDEEKLFF
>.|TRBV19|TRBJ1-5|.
TGTGCCAGTAGTTGGGATAGCAATCAGCCCCAGCATTTT
CASSWDSNQPQHF
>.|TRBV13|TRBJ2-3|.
TGTGCCAGCAGCCTCACCTCCGGGACGCCCACAGATACGCAGTATTTT
CASSLTSGTPTDTQYF
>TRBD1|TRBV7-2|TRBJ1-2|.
TGTGCCAGCAGCTCCCCCAGAGACAGGGGGCGGGGCTACACCTTC
CASSSPRDRGRGYTF
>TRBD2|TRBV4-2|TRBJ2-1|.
TGTGCCAGCAGCCAAGATGGGGCTAGCGGGAGGGGTAAGAATGAGCAGTTCTTC
CASSQDGASGRGKNEQFF
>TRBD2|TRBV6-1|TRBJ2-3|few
TGTGCCAGCAGTGAAGCAGCGGGAGGGCCCCCGGATACGCAGTATTTT
CASSEAAGGPPDTQYF
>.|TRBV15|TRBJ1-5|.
TGTGCCACCAGCAGAGTAGGGGATAGCAATCAGCCCCAGCATTTT
CATSRVGDSNQPQHF
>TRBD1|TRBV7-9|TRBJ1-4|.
TGTGCCAGCAGCTCGACGGGACAGTCGAATGAAAAACTGTTTTTT
CASSSTGQSNEKLFF
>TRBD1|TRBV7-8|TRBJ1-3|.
TGTGCCAGCAGCGTCGACAGGGCTGGAAACACCATATATTTT
CASSVDRAGNTIYF
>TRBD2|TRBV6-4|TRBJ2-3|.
TGTGCCAGCAGTGAGACCGGGACTAGCGGTTGGAGGGTGAACCCAGATACGCAGTATTTT
CASSETGTSGWRVNPDTQYF
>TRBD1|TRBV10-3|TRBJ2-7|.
TGTGCCATCAGTGAGTCGCCAGGGGGCTACGAGCAGTACTTC
CAISESPGGYEQYF